The sequence of this T cell receptor (beta chain) was determined in a study of T cells in Graves' hyperthyroidism and ophthalmopathy. Researchers took RNA transcripts and amplified the TCR beta CDR3 regions from them. The TCR CDR3 was amplified in a first-round RT-PCR using the HTBI primer set. TCRdb reprocessed the multiplex PCR reads via MiXCR and lists one record per CDR3 protein. The sample shows around 300,000 distinct CDR3 sequences, roughly a fifth of them seen only once. Uncontrolled infection, other autoimmune disease, pregnancy or lactation disqualified patients from enrolment. Thyroid ultrasound and orbital computed tomography, with clinical symptoms and serum thyroxine and TRAb, informed diagnoses. CDR3 length: 14 residues. V was cut by 1 base and J by 0 bases, with 3 bases left in between. The V gene's germline CDR1 is SGHTA and CDR2 FQGNSA.

The receptor's source is a man aged 50-60 years with Graves' ophthalmopathy. This chain uses TRBV7-2 with TRBJ1-4, with no clear D. What was sequenced was blood. This CDR3 is CASSLGATNEKLFF. For the CDR3, the DNA is TGTGCCAGCAGCTTAGGGGCAACTAATGAAAAACTGTTTTTT. The variable domain in full, completed from reference TRBV7-2 and TRBJ1-4, reads GAGVSQSPSNKVTEKGKDVELRCDPISGHTALYWYRQSLGQGLEFLIYFQGNSAPDKSGLPSDRFSAERTGGSVSTLTIQRTQQEDSAVYLCASSLGATNEKLFFGSGTQLSVL.